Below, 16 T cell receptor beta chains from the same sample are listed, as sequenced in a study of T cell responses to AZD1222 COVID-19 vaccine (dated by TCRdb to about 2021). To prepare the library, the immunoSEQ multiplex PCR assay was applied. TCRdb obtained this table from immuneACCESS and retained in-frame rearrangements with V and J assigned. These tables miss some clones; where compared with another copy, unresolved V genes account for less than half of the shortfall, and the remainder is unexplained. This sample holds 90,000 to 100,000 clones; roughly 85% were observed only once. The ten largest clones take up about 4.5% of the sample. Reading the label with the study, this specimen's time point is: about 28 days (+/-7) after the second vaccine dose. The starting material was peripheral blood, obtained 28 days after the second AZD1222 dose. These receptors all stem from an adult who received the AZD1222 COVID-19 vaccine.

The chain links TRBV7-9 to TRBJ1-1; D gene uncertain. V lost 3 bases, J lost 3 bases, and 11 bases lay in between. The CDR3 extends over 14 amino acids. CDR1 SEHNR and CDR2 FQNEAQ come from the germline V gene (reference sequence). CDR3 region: CASSLEFSDTEAFF. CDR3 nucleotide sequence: TGTGCCAGCAGCTTGGAATTTTCGGACACTGAAGCTTTCTTT.

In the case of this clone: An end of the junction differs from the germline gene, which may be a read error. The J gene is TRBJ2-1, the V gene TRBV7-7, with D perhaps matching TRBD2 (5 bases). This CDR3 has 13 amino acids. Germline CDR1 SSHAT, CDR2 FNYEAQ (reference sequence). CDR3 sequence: CASSSGLYNEQFF. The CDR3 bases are TGTGCTAGCAGCTCAGGACTCTACAATGAGCAGTTCTTC.

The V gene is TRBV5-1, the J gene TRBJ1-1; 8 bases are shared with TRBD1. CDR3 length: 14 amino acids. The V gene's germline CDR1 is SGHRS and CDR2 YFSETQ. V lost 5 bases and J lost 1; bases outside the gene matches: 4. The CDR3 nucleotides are TGCGCCAGCAGTTTACAGGGGGGGAACACTGAAGCTTTCTTT. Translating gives CASSLQGGNTEAFF.

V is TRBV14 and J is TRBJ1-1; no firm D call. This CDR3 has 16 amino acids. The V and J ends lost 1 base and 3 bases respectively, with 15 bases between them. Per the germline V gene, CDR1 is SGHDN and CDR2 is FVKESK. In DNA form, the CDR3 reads TGTGCCAGCAGCCAAGGTTATGGGATCAAGGACACTGAAGCTTTCTTT. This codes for CASSQGYGIKDTEAFF.

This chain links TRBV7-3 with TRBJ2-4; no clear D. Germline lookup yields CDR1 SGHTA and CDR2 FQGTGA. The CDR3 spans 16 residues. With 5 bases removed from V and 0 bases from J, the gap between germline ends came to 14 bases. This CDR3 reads CASSPRGGLAKNIQYF. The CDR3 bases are TGTGCCAGCAGCCCTCGTGGCGGCCTAGCCAAAAACATTCAGTACTTC.

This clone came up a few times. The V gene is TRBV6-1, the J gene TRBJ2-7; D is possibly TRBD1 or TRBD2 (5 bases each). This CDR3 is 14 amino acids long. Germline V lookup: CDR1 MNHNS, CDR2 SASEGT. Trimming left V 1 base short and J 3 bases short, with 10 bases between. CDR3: CASSEDGGGYEQYF. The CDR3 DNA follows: TGTGCCAGCAGTGAAGATGGTGGGGGCTACGAGCAGTACTTC.

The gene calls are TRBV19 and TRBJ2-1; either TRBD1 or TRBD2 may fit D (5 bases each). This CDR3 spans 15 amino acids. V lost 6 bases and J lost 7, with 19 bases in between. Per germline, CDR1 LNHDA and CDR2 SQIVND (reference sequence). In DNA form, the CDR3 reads TGTGCCAGTAGCATCCGGGGCCTCCCCGCAAATGAGCAGTTCTTC. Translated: CASSIRGLPANEQFF.

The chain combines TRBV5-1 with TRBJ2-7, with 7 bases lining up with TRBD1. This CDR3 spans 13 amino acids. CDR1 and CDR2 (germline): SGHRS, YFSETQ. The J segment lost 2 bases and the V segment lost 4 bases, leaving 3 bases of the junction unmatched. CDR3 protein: CASSRDRAYEQYF. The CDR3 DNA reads TGCGCCAGCAGCCGCGACAGGGCCTACGAGCAGTACTTC.

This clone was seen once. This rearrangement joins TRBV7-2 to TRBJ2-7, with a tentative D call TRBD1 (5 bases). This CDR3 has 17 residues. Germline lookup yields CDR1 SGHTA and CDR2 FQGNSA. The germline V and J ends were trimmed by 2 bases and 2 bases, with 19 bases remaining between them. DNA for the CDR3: TGTGCCAGCAGCTTACGTGCGTGGGGCCCTGGCGCCTACGAGCAGTACTTC. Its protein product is CASSLRAWGPGAYEQYF.

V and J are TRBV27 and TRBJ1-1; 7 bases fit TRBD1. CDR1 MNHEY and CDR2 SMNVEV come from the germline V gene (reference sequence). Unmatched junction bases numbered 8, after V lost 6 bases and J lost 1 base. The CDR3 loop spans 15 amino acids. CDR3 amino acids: CASRLWGTENTEAFF. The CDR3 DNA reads TGTGCCAGCAGGCTTTGGGGGACAGAGAACACTGAAGCTTTCTTT.

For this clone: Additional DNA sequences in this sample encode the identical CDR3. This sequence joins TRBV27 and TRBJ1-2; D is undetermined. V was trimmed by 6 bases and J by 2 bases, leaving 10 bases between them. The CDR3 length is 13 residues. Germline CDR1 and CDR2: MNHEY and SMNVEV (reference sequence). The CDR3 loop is CASSPTGNYGYTF. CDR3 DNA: TGTGCCAGCAGCCCAACCGGGAACTATGGCTACACCTTC.

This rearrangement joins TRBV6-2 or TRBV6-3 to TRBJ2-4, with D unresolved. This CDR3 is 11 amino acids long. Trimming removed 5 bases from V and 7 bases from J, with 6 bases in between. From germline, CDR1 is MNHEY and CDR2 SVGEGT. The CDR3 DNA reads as TGTGCCAGCAGTCGAACTAACATTCAGTACTTC. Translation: CASSRTNIQYF.

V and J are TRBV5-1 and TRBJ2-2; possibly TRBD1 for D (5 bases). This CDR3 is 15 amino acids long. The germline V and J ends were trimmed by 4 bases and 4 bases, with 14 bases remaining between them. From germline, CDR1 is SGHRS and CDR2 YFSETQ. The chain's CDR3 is CASSQGDRFTGELFF. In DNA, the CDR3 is TGCGCCAGCAGCCAAGGGGATAGATTCACCGGGGAGCTGTTTTTT.

The CDR3 protein is CSVSPGGPGTGELFF. CDR3 nucleotide sequence: TGCAGCGTTTCCCCCGGGGGGCCAGGGACCGGGGAGCTGTTTTTT. The chain combines TRBV29-1 with TRBJ2-2, with a possible D match to TRBD2 (7 bases). Germline V lookup: CDR1 SQVTM, CDR2 ANQGSEA. The CDR3 runs 15 residues. Trimming removed 5 bases from V and 5 bases from J, with 18 bases in between.

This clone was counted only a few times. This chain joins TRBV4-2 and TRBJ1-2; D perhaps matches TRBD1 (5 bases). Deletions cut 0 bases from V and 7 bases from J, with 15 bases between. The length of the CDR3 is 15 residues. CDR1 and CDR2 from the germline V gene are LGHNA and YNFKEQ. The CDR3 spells CASSQDVAGVSGYTF. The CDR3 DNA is TGTGCCAGCAGCCAAGACGTCGCGGGGGTGAGTGGCTACACCTTC.

The CDR3 loop reads CASSSGRLAGVGDTQYF. The DNA for the CDR3 is TGCGCCAGCAGCTCAGGGAGGCTAGCGGGAGTGGGAGATACGCAGTATTTT. V gene TRBV5-1 combines with J gene TRBJ2-3; 10 bases line up with TRBD2. Germline CDR1 and CDR2: SGHRS and YFSETQ. The CDR3 loop spans 17 amino acids. V shed 3 bases and J 5 bases; nucleotides not matched to a gene: 12.